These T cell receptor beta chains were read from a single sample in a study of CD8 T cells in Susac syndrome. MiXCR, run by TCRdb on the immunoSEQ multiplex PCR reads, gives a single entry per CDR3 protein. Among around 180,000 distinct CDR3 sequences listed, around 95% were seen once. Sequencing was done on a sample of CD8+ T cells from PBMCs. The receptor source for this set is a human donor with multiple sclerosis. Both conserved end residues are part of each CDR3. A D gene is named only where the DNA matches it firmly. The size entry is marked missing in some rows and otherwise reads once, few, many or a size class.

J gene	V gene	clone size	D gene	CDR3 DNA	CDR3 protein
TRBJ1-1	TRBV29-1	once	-	TGCAGCGTTCCTCGGGCAGGCACTGAAGCTTTCTTT	CSVPRAGTEAFF
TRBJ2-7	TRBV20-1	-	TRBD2	TGCAGTGCTAGAGGTGTCATAACTAGCGGAACCTACGAGCAGTACTTC	CSARGVITSGTYEQYF
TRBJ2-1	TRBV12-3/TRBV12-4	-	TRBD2	TGTGCCAGCAGTCCGGGCGGGAGGGGTGGAGATGAGCAGTTCTTC	CASSPGGRGGDEQFF
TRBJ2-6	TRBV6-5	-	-	TGTGCCAGCAGTTACTCTCAATCCCACGGGGCCACCGGGGCCAACGTCCTGACTTTC	CASSYSQSHGATGANVLTF
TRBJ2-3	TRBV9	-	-	TGTGCCACTTCGATGACAGGCAGCACAGATACGCAGTATTTT	CATSMTGSTDTQYF
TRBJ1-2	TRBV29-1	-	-	TGCAGCGTTGTAGGATCGGGTTGGGCGTATGGCTACACCTTC	CSVVGSGWAYGYTF
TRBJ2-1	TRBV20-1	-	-	TGCAGTGCTAGAGATCACGTCTACAATGAGCAGTTCTTC	CSARDHVYNEQFF
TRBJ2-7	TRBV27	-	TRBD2	TGTGCCAGCAGTTTAGGGGCTAGCGGCAGCTCCTACGAGCAGTACTTC	CASSLGASGSSYEQYF
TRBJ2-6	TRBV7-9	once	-	TGTGCCAGCATTTCTGGGGCCAACGTCCTGACTTTC	CASISGANVLTF
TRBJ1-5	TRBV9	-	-	TGTGCCAGCAGCGTCGGGACGGGGGATCAGCCCCAGCATTTT	CASSVGTGDQPQHF
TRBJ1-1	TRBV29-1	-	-	TGCAGCGTCATCCTTACGGGACAAAGGAACACTGAAGCTTTCTTT	CSVILTGQRNTEAFF
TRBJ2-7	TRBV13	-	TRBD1	TGTGCCAGCAGCTCCGACCAGACAGGGAGCTACGAGCAGTACTTC	CASSSDQTGSYEQYF
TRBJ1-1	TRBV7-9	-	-	TGTGCCAGCAGCAAGCAAGGACACAGCGTGATCACTGAAGCTTTCTTT	CASSKQGHSVITEAFF
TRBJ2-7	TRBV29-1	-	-	TGCAGCGTTGAAAGGGTGGGTCACGAGCAGTACTTC	CSVERVGHEQYF
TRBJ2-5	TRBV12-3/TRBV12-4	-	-	TGTGCCAGCAGTTTAGCTAACGGGGGTGGGGAGACCCAGTACTTC	CASSLANGGGETQYF
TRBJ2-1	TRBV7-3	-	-	TGTGCCAGCAGCTTAGTTCCGGGACACAATGAGCAGTTCTTC	CASSLVPGHNEQFF
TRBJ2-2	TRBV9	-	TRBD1	TGTGCCAGCAGCGACTGGACAGGCGCCACCGGGGAGCTGTTTTTT	CASSDWTGATGELFF
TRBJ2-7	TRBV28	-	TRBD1	TGTGCCAGCAGTTCCTGGACAGGGGCCTACGAGCAGTACTTC	CASSSWTGAYEQYF
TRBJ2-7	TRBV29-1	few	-	TGCAGCGCCGGGACGGGTTACTACGAGCAGTACTTC	CSAGTGYYEQYF
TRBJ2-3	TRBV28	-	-	TGTGCCAGCAGCAGGGACACTGCCACAGATACGCAGTATTTT	CASSRDTATDTQYF
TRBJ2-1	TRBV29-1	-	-	TGCAGCGTTTTTGGTTCGGCTCCTGAGCAGTTCTTC	CSVFGSAPEQFF
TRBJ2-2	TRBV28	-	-	TGTGCCAGCATCGACCTGGCGAACACCGGGGAGCTGTTTTTT	CASIDLANTGELFF
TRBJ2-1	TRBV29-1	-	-	TGCAGCGTTTCAGTCAATGAGCAGTTCTTC	CSVSVNEQFF
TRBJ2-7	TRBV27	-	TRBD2	TGTGCCAGCAGTACCGGGACTAGCGGGAGCTGGGAGCAGTACTTC	CASSTGTSGSWEQYF
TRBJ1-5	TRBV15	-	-	TGTGCCACCAGCAGAGCATGGGGCAATCAGCCCCAGCATTTT	CATSRAWGNQPQHF
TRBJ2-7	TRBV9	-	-	TGTGCCAGCAGCGTAACGGCAGGAAAAGCCTACGAGCAGTACTTC	CASSVTAGKAYEQYF